These 13 T cell receptor beta chains were sequenced from one sample in a study of blood T cells in healthy people across ages. PCR was performed a second time for roughly 7 to 12 cycles using a sample-barcoded 5' primer and a J-beta primer mix. A single record per CDR3 protein comes from TCRdb applying MiXCR to the 5' RACE reads. The sample consists of about 1.6 million distinct CDR3 sequences, around 36% of them appearing once. The sample taken for sequencing was blood. These receptors came from a woman aged 30 to 39 in good health.

This clonotype was picked up a small number of times. At one end, the junction sequence differs from germline, possibly due to a read error. This chain connects TRBV9 to TRBJ2-1; 9 positions match TRBD1. This CDR3 spans 15 amino acids. Germline CDR1 is SGDLS and CDR2 is YYNGEE. This CDR3 is CASSPGTGIYDEQFF. CDR3 bases: TGTGCCAGCAGCCCCGGGACAGGGATCTACGATGAGCAGTTCTTC.

This clonotype was observed a handful of times. V gene TRBV3-1 combines with J gene TRBJ2-7; D may be TRBD1 (5 bases). The germline V gene has CDR1 LGHDT and CDR2 YNNKEL (reference sequence). V lost 3 bases, J lost 4 bases, and 10 bases lay in between. The CDR3 is 13 residues long. The CDR3 loop reads CASSHLDSYEQYF. CDR3 bases: TGTGCCAGCAGCCATCTTGACAGTTACGAGCAGTACTTC.

The chain couples TRBV7-3 to TRBJ2-3; 8 nucleotides line up with TRBD2. This CDR3 has 17 residues. Germline lookup yields CDR1 SGHTA and CDR2 FQGTGA. Unmatched junction bases numbered 11, after V lost 2 bases and J lost 4 bases. CDR3 in DNA: TGTGCCAGCAGCTTATATTCGACTAGCGTGGGCGCAGATACGCAGTATTTT. It encodes CASSLYSTSVGADTQYF.

This chain links TRBV6-1 with TRBJ2-7, with a tentative D call TRBD2 (5 bases). With 6 bases removed from V and 0 bases from J, the gap between germline ends came to 12 bases. The CDR3 loop spans 14 amino acids. CDR1 is MNHNS, CDR2 SASEGT, per germline. CDR3 loop: CASRETGNSYEQYF. The CDR3 nucleotides read TGTGCCAGCAGGGAAACGGGGAACTCCTACGAGCAGTACTTC.

This clonotype was seen only a few times. The chain couples TRBV29-1 to TRBJ2-1, with D possibly being TRBD2 (6 bases). The length of the CDR3 is 14 residues. Germline V CDR1 and CDR2: SQVTM, ANQGSEA. V was clipped by 7 bases and J by 0 bases, with 13 bases between them. This CDR3 reads CSGRGRSSYNEQFF. The DNA of the CDR3 is TGCAGCGGGAGGGGCAGAAGCTCCTACAATGAGCAGTTCTTC.

The J gene is TRBJ2-5, the V gene TRBV25-1, with D hard to call. This CDR3 region has 14 residues. Germline V CDR1 and CDR2: MGHDK, SYGVNS. V lost 2 bases, J lost 5 bases, and 12 bases lay in between. Here the CDR3 reads CASSEVGYEETQYF. In DNA, the CDR3 is TGTGCCAGCAGTGAAGTGGGATACGAGGAGACCCAGTACTTC.

The V call is TRBV18, the J call TRBJ1-1, with no clear D. CDR1 is KGHSH, CDR2 LQKENI, per germline. Deletions cut 3 bases from V and 3 bases from J, with 11 bases between. The CDR3 is 14 amino acids. The CDR3 coding sequence is TGTGCCAGCTCACCGGATGTCGGGGACACTGAAGCTTTCTTT. It translates to CASSPDVGDTEAFF.

V is TRBV4-2 and J is TRBJ2-7, with 7 bases fitting TRBD2. CDR3 length equals 13 residues. Germline trimming cut 0 bases from V and 6 bases from J; bases unmatched to any gene: 2. Germline V gives CDR1 LGHNA, CDR2 YNFKEQ. The CDR3 region has the DNA TGTGCCAGCAGCCAAGATCTAGCGGCCGAGCAGTACTTC. Amino acid sequence: CASSQDLAAEQYF.

This clonotype has just a few counts. This rearrangement joins TRBV7-9 to TRBJ2-7, with 7 bases that match TRBD1. V lost 3 bases and J lost 2; bases outside the gene matches: 13. The CDR3 runs 17 residues. In germline, CDR1 is SEHNR, CDR2 FQNEAQ (reference sequence). CDR3 in amino acids: CASSFQPRDSGTYEQYF. The CDR3 DNA follows: TGTGCCAGCAGCTTCCAGCCTCGGGACAGCGGAACCTACGAGCAGTACTTC.

In its sample, this clonotype was seen a few times. The CDR3 spells CASSLGGRALMETQYF. The CDR3 DNA reads TGCGCCAGCAGCTTGGGTGGCAGGGCGTTGATGGAGACCCAGTACTTC. The chain employs TRBV5-1 and TRBJ2-5; maybe TRBD1 (5 bases). Trimming pared 0 bases from V and 5 bases from J, leaving 17 bases between. Germline-derived CDR1 and CDR2 are SGHRS and YFSETQ. This CDR3 comprises 16 residues. The full variable domain, with the rest looked up from reference TRBV5-1 and TRBJ2-5, is KAGVTQTPRYLIKTRGQQVTLSCSPISGHRSVSWYQQTPGQGLQFLFEYFSETQRNKGNFPGRFSGRQFSNSRSEMNVSTLELGDSALYLCASSLGGRALMETQYFGPGTRLLVL.

CDR3 protein: CASSSHDGKETQYF. CDR3 DNA sequence: TGTGCCAGCAGTTCCCACGACGGCAAAGAGACCCAGTACTTC. The rearrangement links TRBV28 to TRBJ2-7; D unclear. The DNA matches TRBJ2-5 better at its end, which makes the J call doubtful. The CDR3 sequence is 14 residues long. Germline loops: CDR1 MDHEN, CDR2 SYDVKM.

There are a few counts of this clonotype. The chain has TRBV11-2 and TRBJ1-5; D is possibly TRBD1 (6 bases). Germline V gene data show CDR1 as SGHAT and CDR2 as FQNNGV. Trimming pared 5 bases from V and 0 bases from J, leaving 14 bases between. The CDR3 consists of 16 residues. The CDR3 DNA reads as TGTGCCAGCAGCCCGATACAGGGCTATAGCAATCAGCCCCAGCATTTT. Protein sequence: CASSPIQGYSNQPQHF.

This clonotype occurred a few times. The chain uses TRBV7-9 and TRBJ1-6; perhaps TRBD1 as D (5 bases). CDR1 is SEHNR, CDR2 FQNEAQ, per germline (reference sequence). Trimming left V 3 bases short and J 10 bases short, with 16 bases between. The CDR3 totals 15 residues. CDR3 bases: TGTGCCAGCAGCTTGAATACAGGCGAGGAGTCACCCCTCCACTTT. The encoded protein is CASSLNTGEESPLHF.